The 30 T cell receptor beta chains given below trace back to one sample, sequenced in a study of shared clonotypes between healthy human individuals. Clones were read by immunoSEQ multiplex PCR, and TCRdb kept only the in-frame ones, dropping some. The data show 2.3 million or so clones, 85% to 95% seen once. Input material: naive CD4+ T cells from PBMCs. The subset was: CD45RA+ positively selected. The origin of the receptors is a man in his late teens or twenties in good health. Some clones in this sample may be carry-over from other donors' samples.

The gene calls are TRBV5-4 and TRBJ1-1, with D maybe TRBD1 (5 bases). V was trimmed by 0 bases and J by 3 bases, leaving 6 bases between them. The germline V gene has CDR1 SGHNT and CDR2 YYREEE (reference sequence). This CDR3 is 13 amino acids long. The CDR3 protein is CASSLGRDTEAFF. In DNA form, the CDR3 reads TGTGCCAGCAGCTTGGGCAGGGACACTGAAGCTTTCTTT.

The CDR3 loop reads CASSLPSGRAVTYNEQFF. The CDR3, as DNA: TGCGCCAGCAGCTTGCCTAGCGGGAGGGCCGTGACCTACAATGAGCAGTTCTTC. The V and J genes are TRBV5-1 and TRBJ2-1, with 12 positions matching TRBD2. The trim removed 1 base at V and 2 bases at J, leaving 7 bases unmatched. Germline V lookup: CDR1 SGHRS, CDR2 YFSETQ. There are 18 residues in the CDR3. Drawing the rest from reference TRBV5-1 and TRBJ2-1, the complete variable domain is KAGVTQTPRYLIKTRGQQVTLSCSPISGHRSVSWYQQTPGQGLQFLFEYFSETQRNKGNFPGRFSGRQFSNSRSEMNVSTLELGDSALYLCASSLPSGRAVTYNEQFFGPGTRLTVL.

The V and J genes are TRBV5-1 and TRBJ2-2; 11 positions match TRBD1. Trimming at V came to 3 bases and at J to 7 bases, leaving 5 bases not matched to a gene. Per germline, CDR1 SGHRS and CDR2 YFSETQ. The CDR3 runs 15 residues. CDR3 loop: CASSSGTGGVGELFF. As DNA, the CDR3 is TGCGCCAGCAGCTCCGGGACAGGGGGTGTCGGGGAGCTGTTTTTT.

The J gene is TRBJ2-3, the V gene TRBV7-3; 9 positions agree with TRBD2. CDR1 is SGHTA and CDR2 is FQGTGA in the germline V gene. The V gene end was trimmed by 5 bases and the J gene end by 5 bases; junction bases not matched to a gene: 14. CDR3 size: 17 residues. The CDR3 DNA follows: TGTGCCAGCAGCCCACCCCCGGGCGGGAGGGCCGAAGATACGCAGTATTTT. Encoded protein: CASSPPPGGRAEDTQYF.

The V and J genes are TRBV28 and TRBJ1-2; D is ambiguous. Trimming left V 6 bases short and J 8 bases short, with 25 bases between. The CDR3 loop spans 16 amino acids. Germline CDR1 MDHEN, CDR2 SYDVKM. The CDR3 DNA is TGTGCCAGCAGAGGAGGGCCCACAGAATTTCCGGCGGGCTACACCTTC. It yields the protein CASRGGPTEFPAGYTF.

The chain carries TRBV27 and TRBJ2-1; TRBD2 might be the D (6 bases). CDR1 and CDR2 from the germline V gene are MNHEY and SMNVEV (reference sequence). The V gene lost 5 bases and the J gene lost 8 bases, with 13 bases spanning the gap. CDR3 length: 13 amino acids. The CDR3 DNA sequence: TGTGCCAGCAGTCTAAAGGCTAGCGATGAGCAGTTCTTC. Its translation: CASSLKASDEQFF.

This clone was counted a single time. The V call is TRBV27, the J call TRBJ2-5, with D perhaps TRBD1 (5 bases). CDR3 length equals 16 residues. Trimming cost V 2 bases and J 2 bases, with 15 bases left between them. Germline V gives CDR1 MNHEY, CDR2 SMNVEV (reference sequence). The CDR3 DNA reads TGTGCCAGCAGTTTAGTCTTTGGGGCAGGGCAAGAGACCCAGTACTTC. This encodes CASSLVFGAGQETQYF.

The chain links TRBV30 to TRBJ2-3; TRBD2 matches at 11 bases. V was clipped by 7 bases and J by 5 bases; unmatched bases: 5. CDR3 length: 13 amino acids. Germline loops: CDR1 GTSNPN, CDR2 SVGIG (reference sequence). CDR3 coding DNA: TGTGCCTTCACCCTAGCGGGAGGAGATACGCAGTATTTT. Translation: CAFTLAGGDTQYF.

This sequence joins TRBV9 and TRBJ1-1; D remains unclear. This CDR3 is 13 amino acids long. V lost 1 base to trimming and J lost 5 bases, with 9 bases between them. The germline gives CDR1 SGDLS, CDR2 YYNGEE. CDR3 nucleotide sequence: TGTGCCAGCAGCGTACAACTGGGGACTGAAGCTTTCTTT. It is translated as CASSVQLGTEAFF.

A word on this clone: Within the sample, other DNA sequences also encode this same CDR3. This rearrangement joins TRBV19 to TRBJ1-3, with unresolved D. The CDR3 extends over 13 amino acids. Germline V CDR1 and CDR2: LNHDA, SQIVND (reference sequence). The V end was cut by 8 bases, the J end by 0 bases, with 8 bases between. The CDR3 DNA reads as TGTGCCAGTCAGGACTTCTCTGGAAACACCATATATTTT. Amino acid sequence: CASQDFSGNTIYF.

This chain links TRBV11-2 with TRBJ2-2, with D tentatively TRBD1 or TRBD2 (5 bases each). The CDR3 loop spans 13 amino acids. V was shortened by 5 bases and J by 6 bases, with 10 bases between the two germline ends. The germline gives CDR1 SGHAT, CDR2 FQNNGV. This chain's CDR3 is CASSGDPAGELFF. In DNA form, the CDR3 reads TGTGCCAGCAGCGGGGACCCGGCCGGGGAGCTGTTTTTT.

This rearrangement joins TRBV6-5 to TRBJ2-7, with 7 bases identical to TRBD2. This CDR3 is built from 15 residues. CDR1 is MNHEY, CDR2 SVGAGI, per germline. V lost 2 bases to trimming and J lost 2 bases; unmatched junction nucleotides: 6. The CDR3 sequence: CASSYGLAETYEQYF. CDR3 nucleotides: TGTGCCAGCAGTTACGGGCTAGCGGAAACCTACGAGCAGTACTTC.

The DNA of the CDR3 is TGTGCCAGCAGCTTGGTACGGGAGGCTGGGGCCAACGTCCTGACTTTC. As protein: CASSLVREAGANVLTF. This chain uses TRBV7-2 with TRBJ2-6; TRBD2 matches at 7 bases. The ends lost 3 bases at V and 2 bases at J; junction bases unmatched: 4. The length of the CDR3 is 16 residues. Looked up from germline, CDR1 is SGHTA and CDR2 is FQGNSA.

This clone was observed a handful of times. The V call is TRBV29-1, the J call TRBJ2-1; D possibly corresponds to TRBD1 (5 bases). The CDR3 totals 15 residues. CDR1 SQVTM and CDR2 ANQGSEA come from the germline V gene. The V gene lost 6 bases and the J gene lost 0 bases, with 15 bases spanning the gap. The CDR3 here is CSVREQASSYNEQFF. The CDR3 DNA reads TGCAGCGTACGTGAACAGGCGAGCTCCTACAATGAGCAGTTCTTC.

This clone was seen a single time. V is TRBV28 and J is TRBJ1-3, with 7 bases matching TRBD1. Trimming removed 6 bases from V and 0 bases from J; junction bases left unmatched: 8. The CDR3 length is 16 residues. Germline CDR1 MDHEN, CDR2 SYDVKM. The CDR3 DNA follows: TGTGCCAGCAGAGGAACAGGGGTCTCCTCTGGAAACACCATATATTTT. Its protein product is CASRGTGVSSGNTIYF.

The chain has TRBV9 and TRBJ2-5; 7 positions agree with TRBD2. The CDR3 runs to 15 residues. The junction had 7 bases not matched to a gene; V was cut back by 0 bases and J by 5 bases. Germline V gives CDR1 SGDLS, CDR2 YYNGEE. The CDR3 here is CASSVAGYGGETQYF. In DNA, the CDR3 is TGTGCCAGCAGCGTAGCCGGCTACGGGGGGGAGACCCAGTACTTC.

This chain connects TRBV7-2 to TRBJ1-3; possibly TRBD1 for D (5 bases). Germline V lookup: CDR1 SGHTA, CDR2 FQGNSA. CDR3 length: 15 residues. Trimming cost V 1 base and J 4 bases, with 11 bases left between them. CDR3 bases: TGTGCCAGCAGCTTAGTAACAGGTCTCGGAAACACCATATATTTT. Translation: CASSLVTGLGNTIYF.

The CDR3: CASSLVAGAVDTQYF. Here the CDR3 DNA reads TGTGCCAGCAGCCTCGTAGCGGGAGCTGTAGATACGCAGTATTTT. The gene calls are TRBV7-3 and TRBJ2-3; TRBD2 aligns across 9 bases. V trimming: 5 bases; J trimming: 5 bases; junction bases outside the gene matches: 8. This CDR3 region has 15 residues. CDR1 and CDR2 (germline): SGHTA, FQGTGA. Filled out from reference TRBV7-3 and TRBJ2-3, the complete variable domain reads GAGVSQTPSNKVTEKGKYVELRCDPISGHTALYWYRQSLGQGPEFLIYFQGTGAADDSGLPNDRFFAVRPEGSVSTLKIQRTERGDSAVYLCASSLVAGAVDTQYFGPGTRLTVL.

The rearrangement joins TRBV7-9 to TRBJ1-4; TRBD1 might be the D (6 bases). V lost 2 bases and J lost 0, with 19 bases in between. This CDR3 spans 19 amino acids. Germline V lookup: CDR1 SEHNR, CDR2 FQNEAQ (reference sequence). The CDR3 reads CASSLMLTGQDATNEKLFF. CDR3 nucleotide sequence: TGTGCCAGCAGCTTAATGTTGACAGGCCAAGACGCAACTAATGAAAAACTGTTTTTT. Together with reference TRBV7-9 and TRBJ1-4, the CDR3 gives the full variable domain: DTGVSQNPRHKITKRGQNVTFRCDPISEHNRLYWYRQTLGQGPEFLTYFQNEAQLEKSRLLSDRFSAERPKGSFSTLEIQRTEQGDSAMYLCASSLMLTGQDATNEKLFFGSGTQLSVL.

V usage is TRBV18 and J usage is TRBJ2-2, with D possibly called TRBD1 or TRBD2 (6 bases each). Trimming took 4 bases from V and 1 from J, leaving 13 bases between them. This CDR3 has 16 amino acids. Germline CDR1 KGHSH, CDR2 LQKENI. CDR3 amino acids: CASSRRGALNTGELFF. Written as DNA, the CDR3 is TGTGCCAGCTCACGTAGGGGGGCTCTGAACACCGGGGAGCTGTTTTTT.

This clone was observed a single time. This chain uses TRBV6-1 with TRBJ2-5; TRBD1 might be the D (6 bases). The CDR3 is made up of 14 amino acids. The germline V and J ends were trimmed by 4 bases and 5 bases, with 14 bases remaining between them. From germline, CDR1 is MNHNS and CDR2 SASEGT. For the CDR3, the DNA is TGTGCCAGCAGTGGGTCCCGGCAGGGGGAGACCCAGTACTTC. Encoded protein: CASSGSRQGETQYF.

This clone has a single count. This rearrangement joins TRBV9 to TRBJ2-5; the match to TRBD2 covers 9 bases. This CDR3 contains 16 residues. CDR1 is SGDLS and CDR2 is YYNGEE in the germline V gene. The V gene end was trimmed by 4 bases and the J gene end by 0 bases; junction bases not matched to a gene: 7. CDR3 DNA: TGTGCCAGCAGCCCGGCGGGAGGGCCGTACCAAGAGACCCAGTACTTC. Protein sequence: CASSPAGGPYQETQYF.

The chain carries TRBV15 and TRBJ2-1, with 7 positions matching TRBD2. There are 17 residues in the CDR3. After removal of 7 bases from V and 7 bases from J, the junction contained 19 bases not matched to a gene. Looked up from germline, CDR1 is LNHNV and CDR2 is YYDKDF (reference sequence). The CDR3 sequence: CATTPKRDGPRRNEQFF. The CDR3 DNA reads TGTGCCACCACTCCCAAGCGGGATGGCCCAAGGAGGAATGAGCAGTTCTTC.

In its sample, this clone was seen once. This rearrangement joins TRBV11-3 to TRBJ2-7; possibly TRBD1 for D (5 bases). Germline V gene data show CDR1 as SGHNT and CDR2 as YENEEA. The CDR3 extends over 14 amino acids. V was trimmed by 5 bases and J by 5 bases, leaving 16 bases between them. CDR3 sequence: CASSPNRNFDEQYF. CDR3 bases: TGTGCCAGCAGCCCAAACAGGAACTTCGACGAGCAGTACTTC. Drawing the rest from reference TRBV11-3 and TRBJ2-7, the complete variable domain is EAGVVQSPRYKIIEKKQPVAFWCNPISGHNTLYWYLQNLGQGPELLIRYENEEAVDDSQLPKDRFSAERLKGVDSTLKIQPAELGDSAVYLCASSPNRNFDEQYFGPGTRLTVT.

The CDR3 protein is CASSSGVRDRGPDYGYTF. Here the CDR3 DNA reads TGTGCCAGCAGCTCCGGGGTCCGGGACAGGGGGCCGGACTATGGCTACACCTTC. The chain combines TRBV7-3 with TRBJ1-2; 12 bases are shared with TRBD1. Germline values: CDR1 SGHTA, CDR2 FQGTGA. Unmatched junction bases numbered 12, after V lost 4 bases and J lost 3 bases. This CDR3 contains 18 residues. Variable domain in full (rest from reference TRBV7-3 and TRBJ1-2): GAGVSQTPSNKVTEKGKYVELRCDPISGHTALYWYRQSLGQGPEFLIYFQGTGAADDSGLPNDRFFAVRPEGSVSTLKIQRTERGDSAVYLCASSSGVRDRGPDYGYTFGSGTRLTVV.

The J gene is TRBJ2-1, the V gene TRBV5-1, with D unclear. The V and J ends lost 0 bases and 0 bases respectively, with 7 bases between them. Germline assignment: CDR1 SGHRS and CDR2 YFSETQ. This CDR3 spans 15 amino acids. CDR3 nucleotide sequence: TGCGCCAGCAGCTTGGTACAGCCCTCCTACAATGAGCAGTTCTTC. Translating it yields CASSLVQPSYNEQFF.

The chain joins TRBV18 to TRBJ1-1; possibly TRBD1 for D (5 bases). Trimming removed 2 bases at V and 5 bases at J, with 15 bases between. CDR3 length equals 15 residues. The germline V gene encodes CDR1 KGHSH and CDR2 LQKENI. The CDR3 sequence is CASSPSQGVMTEAFF. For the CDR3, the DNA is TGTGCCAGCTCACCATCGCAGGGAGTGATGACTGAAGCTTTCTTT.

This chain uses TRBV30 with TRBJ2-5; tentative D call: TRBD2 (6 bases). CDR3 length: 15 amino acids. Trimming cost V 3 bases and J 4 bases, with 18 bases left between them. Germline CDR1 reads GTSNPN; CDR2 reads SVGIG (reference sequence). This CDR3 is CAWRDWRGRRETQYF. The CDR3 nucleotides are TGTGCCTGGAGGGACTGGAGAGGGAGGCGAGAGACCCAGTACTTC.

For the CDR3, the DNA is TGTGCCAGCAAACTTGGAGCCAACGTCCTGACTTTC. As protein: CASKLGANVLTF. The chain links TRBV7-2 to TRBJ2-6, with D unclear. CDR1 and CDR2 from the germline V gene are SGHTA and FQGNSA. This CDR3 spans 12 amino acids. Trimming stripped 7 bases from V and 7 bases from J, with 8 bases between. Looking up the rest from reference TRBV7-2 and TRBJ2-6 gives the full variable domain: GAGVSQSPSNKVTEKGKDVELRCDPISGHTALYWYRQSLGQGLEFLIYFQGNSAPDKSGLPSDRFSAERTGGSVSTLTIQRTQQEDSAVYLCASKLGANVLTFGAGSRLTVL.

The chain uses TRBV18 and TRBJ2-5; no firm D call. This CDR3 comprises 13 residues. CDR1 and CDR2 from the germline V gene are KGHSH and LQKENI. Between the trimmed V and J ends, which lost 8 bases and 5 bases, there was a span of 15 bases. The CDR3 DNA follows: TGTGCCAGCGCATCCAACGGCCCGGAGACCCAGTACTTC. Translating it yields CASASNGPETQYF.